This entry describes one TCR beta chain. The antigen remains undetermined. TCRdb ran MiXCR on the reads and lists one entry per CDR3 protein. The table includes under 200,000 distinct CDR3 sequences, roughly 22% detected once. Germline lookup yields CDR1 MGHRA and CDR2 YSYEKL. The CDR3 covers 17 residues. The V and J ends lost 3 bases and 1 base respectively, with 18 bases between them. This entry comes from a study of T cell repertoires in cytomegalovirus infection. Study background: Used in the study were CMV epitopes, some recently identified and HLA-C-restricted, others well-studied and HLA-B-restricted. CMV infection and matching HLA type were both indicated by public TCR beta signatures. Study findings and constraints: CMV carriers having the relevant HLA were flagged by cumulative public TCR beta family frequency. Across the ex vivo response, the dominant clonotypes were HLA-C-restricted CMV-specific TCR beta clonotypes.

The V and J genes are TRBV4-1 and TRBJ1-2; the D gene is possibly TRBD1 (5 bases). The source was CD8+ T cells from cultured PBMCs, collected from culture after CMV antigen stimulation. This clonotype originated in a human donor in good health (CMV status not recorded). Some clones in this sample may be carry-over from other donors' samples. In nucleotides, the CDR3 is TGCGCCAGCAGCCACACTTCGGCGGGGCTAGATAACTATGGCTACACCTTC. Encoded protein: CASSHTSAGLDNYGYTF.